The T cell receptor (beta chain) under discussion was sequenced for a study of T cells in narcolepsy. Study-wide points: Comparing one patient's CSF and blood CD4+ clonotypes highlighted HCRT- and TRIB2-specific autoreactive clonotypes. Some memory CD4+ repertoires had no autoreactive clone sequences.

CDR3 length: 14 residues. V was trimmed by 4 bases and J by 9 bases, leaving 17 bases between them. From germline, CDR1 is SGHRS and CDR2 YFSETQ. Measured with immunoSEQ multiplex PCR; TCRdb has only the in-frame clones, and not every one. Counted here are about 20,000 clones, under 85% occurring once; the ten biggest clones make up over 1.5%. Note on this clone: The antigen is not known.

Specimen: memory (CD45RA-) CD4+ T cells from blood. V usage is TRBV5-1 and J usage is TRBJ2-1, with D unresolved. The sequence derives from a human donor in good health. The CDR3 sequence: CASSGLNSFGEQFF. As DNA, the CDR3 is TGCGCCAGCAGCGGGTTGAATTCGTTCGGTGAGCAGTTCTTC.